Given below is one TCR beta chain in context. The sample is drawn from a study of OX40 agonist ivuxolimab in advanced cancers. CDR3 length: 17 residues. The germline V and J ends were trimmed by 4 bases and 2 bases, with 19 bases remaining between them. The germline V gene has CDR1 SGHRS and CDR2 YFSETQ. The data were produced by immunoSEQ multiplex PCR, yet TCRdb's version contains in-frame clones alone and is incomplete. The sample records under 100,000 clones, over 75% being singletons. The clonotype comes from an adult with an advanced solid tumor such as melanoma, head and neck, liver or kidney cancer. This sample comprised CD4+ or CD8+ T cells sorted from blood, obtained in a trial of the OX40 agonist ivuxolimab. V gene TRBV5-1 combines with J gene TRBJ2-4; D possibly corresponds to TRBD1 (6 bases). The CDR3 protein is CASSANSQGMTKNIQYF. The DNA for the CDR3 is TGCGCCAGCAGCGCAAACTCACAGGGTATGACCAAAAACATTCAGTACTTC.